Listed below are T cell receptor beta chains from one sample, sequenced in a study of shared clonotypes between healthy human individuals. The assay was immunoSEQ multiplex PCR, and TCRdb's table has in-frame clones only and misses some. The sample holds hundreds of thousands of clones; 70% to 75% are singletons and the top ten take under 11%. Sequenced input: memory CD4+ T cells sorted from blood. The origin of the receptors is a young man in good health. The CDR3 runs from the conserved cysteine through the conserved F or W. A D gene is named only where the DNA matches it firmly. Not every row has a clone size; where given, it reads once, few, many or a size class.

D: .; J: TRBJ2-3; size: .; V: TRBV2; length: 14; CDR3: CASSRQQSTDTQYF; DNA: TGTGCCAGCAGCAGACAGCAGAGCACAGATACGCAGTATTTT
D: .; J: TRBJ2-7; size: .; V: TRBV5-1; length: 12; CDR3: CASSLEGEEQYF; DNA: TGCGCCAGCAGCTTGGAGGGGGAAGAGCAGTACTTC
D: .; J: TRBJ2-2; size: few; V: TRBV14; length: 13; CDR3: CASSQGISGELFF; DNA: TGTGCCAGCAGCCAAGGTATCTCCGGGGAGCTGTTTTTT
D: TRBD2; J: TRBJ2-3; size: .; V: TRBV19; length: 15; CDR3: CASSSGRVGTDTQYF; DNA: TGTGCCAGTAGTAGCGGGAGGGTTGGAACAGATACGCAGTATTTT
D: .; J: TRBJ1-2; size: .; V: TRBV11-1; length: 14; CDR3: CASTSGNTNYGYTF; DNA: TGTGCCAGCACCTCCGGGAATACTAACTATGGCTACACCTTC
D: .; J: TRBJ2-3; size: .; V: TRBV5-6; length: 15; CDR3: CASSLVASRGNTQYF; DNA: TGTGCCAGCAGCTTGGTAGCGTCGCGTGGGAATACGCAGTATTTT
D: .; J: TRBJ2-7; size: many; V: TRBV25-1; length: 14; CDR3: CASSGAGTPYEQYF; DNA: TGTGCCAGCAGTGGGGCGGGTACCCCCTACGAGCAGTACTTC
D: .; J: TRBJ2-2; size: .; V: TRBV28; length: 14; CDR3: CASRQTGLSGELFF; DNA: TGTGCCAGCAGACAGACCGGGCTTAGCGGGGAGCTGTTTTTT
D: .; J: TRBJ2-2; size: .; V: TRBV30; length: 13; CDR3: CAWSGSNTGELFF; DNA: TGTGCCTGGAGTGGATCGAACACCGGGGAGCTGTTTTTT
D: .; J: TRBJ2-5; size: .; V: TRBV15; length: 14; CDR3: CATSRDNREETQYF; DNA: TGTGCCACCAGCAGAGATAATCGGGAGGAGACCCAGTACTTC
D: .; J: TRBJ2-7; size: .; V: TRBV10-3; length: 15; CDR3: CATLEGQGRLYEQYF; DNA: TGTGCCACCCTAGAGGGCCAGGGTCGACTCTACGAGCAGTACTTC
D: .; J: TRBJ1-5; size: .; V: TRBV5-4; length: 12; CDR3: CASSTPDQPQHF; DNA: TGTGCCAGCAGCACCCCAGATCAGCCCCAGCATTTT
D: TRBD2; J: TRBJ2-2; size: .; V: TRBV27; length: 15; CDR3: CASRTGTSNTGELFF; DNA: TGTGCCAGCAGAACCGGGACTAGCAACACCGGGGAGCTGTTTTTT
D: .; J: TRBJ2-2; size: .; V: TRBV19; length: 15; CDR3: CASSIVLLAGGELFF; DNA: TGTGCCAGTAGTATAGTCTTACTAGCTGGCGGGGAGCTGTTTTTT
D: TRBD1; J: TRBJ2-1; size: .; V: TRBV5-5; length: 16; CDR3: CASSWGPGGSYNEQFF; DNA: TGTGCCAGCAGCTGGGGGCCAGGGGGTTCCTACAATGAGCAGTTCTTC
D: .; J: TRBJ2-1; size: .; V: TRBV28; length: 12; CDR3: CASSLPYNEQFF; DNA: TGTGCCAGCAGTTTACCCTACAATGAGCAGTTCTTC
D: TRBD2; J: TRBJ2-3; size: .; V: TRBV5-4; length: 16; CDR3: CASSLDTGGSTDTQYF; DNA: TGTGCCAGCAGCTTGGATACGGGAGGAAGCACAGATACGCAGTATTTT
D: .; J: TRBJ1-4; size: .; V: TRBV25-1; length: 15; CDR3: CASSELDRLREKLFF; DNA: TGTGCCAGCAGTGAATTGGATCGGCTTCGGGAAAAACTGTTTTTT
D: .; J: TRBJ2-5; size: many; V: TRBV5-6; length: 14; CDR3: CASSLYGQGETQYF; DNA: TGTGCCAGCAGCTTGTATGGTCAGGGTGAGACCCAGTACTTC
D: .; J: TRBJ2-1; size: .; V: TRBV5-1; length: 16; CDR3: CASPLEGGEGYNEQFF; DNA: TGCGCCAGCCCCCTGGAGGGGGGAGAGGGTTACAATGAGCAGTTCTTC
D: .; J: TRBJ1-2; size: .; V: TRBV18; length: 12; CDR3: CASSYDRKGYTF; DNA: TGTGCCAGCTCCTACGACAGGAAGGGCTACACCTTC
D: .; J: TRBJ2-3; size: many; V: TRBV2; length: 12; CDR3: CASGGRTDTQYF; DNA: TGTGCCAGCGGGGGTCGGACAGATACGCAGTATTTT
D: TRBD2; J: TRBJ2-1; size: few; V: TRBV5-1; length: 15; CDR3: CASSRVSGRSGAQFF; DNA: TGCGCCAGCAGTCGAGTTAGCGGGAGATCGGGTGCCCAGTTCTTC
D: .; J: TRBJ2-5; size: .; V: TRBV5-8; length: 15; CDR3: CASSLLRVAKETQYF; DNA: TGTGCCAGCAGCTTGCTCAGGGTTGCGAAGGAGACCCAGTACTTC
D: .; J: TRBJ1-1; size: .; V: TRBV7-2; length: 15; CDR3: CASSPKTGVNTEAFF; DNA: TGTGCCAGCAGCCCGAAGACAGGTGTGAACACTGAAGCTTTCTTT
D: .; J: TRBJ1-5; size: few; V: TRBV11-2; length: 13; CDR3: CASSPGRGQPQHF; DNA: TGTGCCAGCAGCCCTGGACGAGGTCAGCCCCAGCATTTT
D: TRBD2; J: TRBJ2-6; size: once; V: TRBV19; length: 19; CDR3: CASRISGRTSWAGANVLTF; DNA: TGTGCCAGTAGGATTAGCGGGAGAACTTCATGGGCTGGGGCCAACGTCCTGACTTTC
D: TRBD1; J: TRBJ2-3; size: .; V: TRBV30; length: 13; CDR3: CAWSATTGVHQYF; DNA: TGTGCCTGGAGTGCTACGACAGGGGTCCACCAGTATTTT
D: .; J: TRBJ2-2; size: .; V: TRBV4-3; length: 15; CDR3: CASSQARGIGGELFF; DNA: TGCGCCAGCAGCCAAGCACGGGGCATCGGCGGGGAGCTGTTTTTT
D: .; J: TRBJ2-7; size: .; V: TRBV28; length: 14; CDR3: CASQGSASSYEQYF; DNA: TGTGCCAGCCAAGGGTCAGCCTCTTCCTACGAGCAGTACTTC
D: TRBD1; J: TRBJ2-2; size: .; V: TRBV5-4; length: 15; CDR3: CASSTTGLYTGELFF; DNA: TGTGCCAGCAGCACGACAGGGTTGTACACCGGGGAGCTGTTTTTT
D: .; J: TRBJ1-5; size: few; V: TRBV29-1; length: 13; CDR3: CSVATGHTQPQHF; DNA: TGCAGCGTTGCGACGGGCCATACTCAGCCCCAGCATTTT
D: TRBD2; J: TRBJ2-3; size: .; V: TRBV7-6; length: 18; CDR3: CASSLGLAGITSTDTQYF; DNA: TGTGCCAGCAGCCTGGGACTAGCGGGGATCACTAGCACAGATACGCAGTATTTT
D: TRBD1; J: TRBJ2-2; size: .; V: TRBV29-1; length: 14; CDR3: CSVRGTGETGELFF; DNA: TGCAGCGTCAGAGGGACAGGGGAGACCGGGGAGCTGTTTTTT
D: .; J: TRBJ2-1; size: .; V: TRBV5-3; length: 19; CDR3: CARSLNHPKWRWWENEQFF; DNA: TGTGCCAGAAGCTTAAATCATCCCAAATGGAGGTGGTGGGAGAATGAGCAGTTCTTC
D: TRBD2; J: TRBJ2-3; size: .; V: TRBV6-1; length: 15; CDR3: CASSTRAGGTDTQYF; DNA: TGTGCCAGCAGTACCCGCGCGGGAGGCACAGATACGCAGTATTTT
D: TRBD1; J: TRBJ1-2; size: .; V: TRBV5-1; length: 14; CDR3: CASSTPGTDYGYTF; DNA: TGCGCCAGCAGCACTCCGGGGACAGATTATGGCTACACCTTC
D: .; J: TRBJ2-5; size: .; V: TRBV28; length: 12; CDR3: CATGTREETQYF; DNA: TGTGCCACCGGGACGCGAGAAGAGACCCAGTACTTC
D: .; J: TRBJ1-4; size: once; V: TRBV19; length: 13; CDR3: CASGRGRLGKLFF; DNA: TGTGCCAGCGGTCGGGGGCGTCTTGGAAAACTGTTTTTT
D: .; J: TRBJ2-3; size: .; V: TRBV6-5; length: 15; CDR3: CATKSSPAAVDTQYF; DNA: TGTGCCACCAAGAGCTCGCCAGCGGCAGTCGATACGCAGTATTTT
D: .; J: TRBJ2-3; size: few; V: TRBV5-6; length: 13; CDR3: CASSLRAGDTQYF; DNA: TGTGCCAGCAGCTTGAGGGCAGGAGATACGCAGTATTTT
D: TRBD2; J: TRBJ2-1; size: .; V: TRBV7-9; length: 16; CDR3: CASSSSGTSRYNEQFF; DNA: TGTGCCAGCAGCAGCTCCGGGACTAGCCGATACAATGAGCAGTTCTTC
D: .; J: TRBJ2-7; size: .; V: TRBV5-1; length: 13; CDR3: CASSFMATYEQYF; DNA: TGCGCCAGCAGCTTCATGGCGACCTACGAGCAGTACTTC
D: .; J: TRBJ2-3; size: .; V: TRBV29-1; length: 11; CDR3: CSVVGTDTQYF; DNA: TGCAGCGTTGTGGGCACAGATACGCAGTATTTT
D: TRBD2; J: TRBJ2-1; size: few; V: TRBV27; length: 16; CDR3: CASSLFAGGSHNEQFF; DNA: TGTGCCAGCAGTTTATTCGCGGGCGGGAGCCACAATGAGCAGTTCTTC